This T cell receptor beta chain was sequenced for a study of early T cells in non-severe SARS-CoV-2 infection. The wider study: The authors sequenced bulk RNA from unsorted whole blood, leaving chains unpaired.

CDR3 size: 14 residues. Per the germline V gene, CDR1 is MDHEN and CDR2 is SYDVKM. V was trimmed by 6 bases and J by 5 bases, leaving 15 bases between them. This clonotype was seen many times. Its specificity is not known. Individual cDNA molecules carried attached unique molecular identifiers. Each CDR3 protein is one row after TCRdb ran MiXCR on the 5' RACE reads. Of more than 65,000 distinct CDR3 sequences in the sample, about 12% were seen once. Study-wide findings and caveats: Using VDJdb, the matching emphasized anti-spike CD8 responses while missing private and CD4 specificities.

The rearrangement uses TRBV28 and TRBJ2-3; possible D gene TRBD1, 6 bases. Input material: whole blood. The clonotype originates from an adult who was a healthcare worker with PCR-confirmed SARS-CoV-2 infection or an uninfected control (not recorded which). CDR3 coding DNA: TGTGCCAGCAGATCGACAGGCTCTCTAGATACGCAGTATTTT. Its translation: CASRSTGSLDTQYF.